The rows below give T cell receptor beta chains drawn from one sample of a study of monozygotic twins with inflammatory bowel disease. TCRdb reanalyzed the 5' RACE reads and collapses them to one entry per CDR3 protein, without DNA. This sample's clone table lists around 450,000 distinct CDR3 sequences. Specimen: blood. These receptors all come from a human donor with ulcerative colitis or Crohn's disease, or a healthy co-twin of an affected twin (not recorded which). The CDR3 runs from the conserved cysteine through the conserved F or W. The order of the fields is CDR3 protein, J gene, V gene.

CDR3aa: CASSLVGPATAGTEAFF; j_gene: TRBJ1-1; v_gene: TRBV5-1
CDR3aa: CSVVVFEEQYF; j_gene: TRBJ2-7; v_gene: TRBV29-1
CDR3aa: CASSRSGTVGTDTQYF; j_gene: TRBJ2-3; v_gene: TRBV5-1
CDR3aa: CASSKTQGAYEQYF; j_gene: TRBJ2-7; v_gene: TRBV19
CDR3aa: CASSDRQGRFYEQYF; j_gene: TRBJ2-7; v_gene: TRBV5-6
CDR3aa: CASSQETDLVKAFF; j_gene: TRBJ1-1; v_gene: TRBV4-3
CDR3aa: CATSRDRVNTEAFF; j_gene: TRBJ1-1; v_gene: TRBV15
CDR3aa: CASSYSTGPYEQYF; j_gene: TRBJ2-7; v_gene: TRBV6-5
CDR3aa: CASSQGQGYSPLHF; j_gene: TRBJ1-6; v_gene: TRBV3-1
CDR3aa: CASSLHQNTEAFF; j_gene: TRBJ1-1; v_gene: TRBV7-9
CDR3aa: CASSFGTSGGAEQYF; j_gene: TRBJ2-7; v_gene: TRBV7-6
CDR3aa: CASSTRTRPSYEQYF; j_gene: TRBJ2-7; v_gene: TRBV5-8
CDR3aa: CASSFSQRTNEKLFF; j_gene: TRBJ1-4; v_gene: TRBV12-3/TRBV12-4
CDR3aa: CASSHTGTRINNEQFF; j_gene: TRBJ2-1; v_gene: TRBV3-1
CDR3aa: CASAGLQGDEQYF; j_gene: TRBJ2-7; v_gene: TRBV12-3/TRBV12-4
CDR3aa: CSVDTGDTEAFF; j_gene: TRBJ1-1; v_gene: TRBV29-1
CDR3aa: CASSAPVSGYTF; j_gene: TRBJ1-2; v_gene: TRBV9
CDR3aa: CASSPPGLAGVQTQYF; j_gene: TRBJ2-5; v_gene: TRBV12-3/TRBV12-4
CDR3aa: CASSSPGQGPTNEKLFF; j_gene: TRBJ1-4; v_gene: TRBV9
CDR3aa: CASSHSPQSSEKLFF; j_gene: TRBJ1-4; v_gene: TRBV7-2
CDR3aa: CASSPTQGEVEAFF; j_gene: TRBJ1-1; v_gene: TRBV7-9
CDR3aa: CASSLNSQGYLPQHF; j_gene: TRBJ1-5; v_gene: TRBV7-2
CDR3aa: CASSLVAGGRFF; j_gene: TRBJ2-1; v_gene: TRBV7-8
CDR3aa: CASSTRGDKNIQYF; j_gene: TRBJ2-4; v_gene: TRBV12-3/TRBV12-4
CDR3aa: CASKGAQEETQYF; j_gene: TRBJ2-5; v_gene: TRBV7-9
CDR3aa: CASSLEGANNYGYTF; j_gene: TRBJ1-2; v_gene: TRBV27
CDR3aa: CASSPDGGWQFF; j_gene: TRBJ2-1; v_gene: TRBV5-4
CDR3aa: CASSLPSKNEQFF; j_gene: TRBJ2-1; v_gene: TRBV5-1
CDR3aa: CASSPGWGRTEAFF; j_gene: TRBJ1-1; v_gene: TRBV5-6
CDR3aa: CASSYSQPQHF; j_gene: TRBJ1-5; v_gene: TRBV6-2/TRBV6-3